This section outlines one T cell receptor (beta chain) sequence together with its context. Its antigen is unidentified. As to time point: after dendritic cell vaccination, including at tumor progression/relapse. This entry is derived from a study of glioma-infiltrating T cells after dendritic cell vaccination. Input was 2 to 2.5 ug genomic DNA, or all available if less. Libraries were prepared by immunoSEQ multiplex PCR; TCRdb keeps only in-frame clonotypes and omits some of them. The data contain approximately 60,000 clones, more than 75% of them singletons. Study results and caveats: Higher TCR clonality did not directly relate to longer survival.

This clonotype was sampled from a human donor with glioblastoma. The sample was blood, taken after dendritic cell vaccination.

The CDR3 DNA reads as TGTGCCAGCAGTGATTGGGGGGGTGGGAATTCACCCCTCCACTTT. Protein product: CASSDWGGGNSPLHF. This sequence joins TRBV6-1 and TRBJ1-6, with D possibly being TRBD1 (5 bases). V was trimmed by 3 bases and J by 7 bases, leaving 13 bases between them. This CDR3 spans 15 amino acids. Germline CDR1 is MNHNS and CDR2 is SASEGT.